This T cell receptor beta chain was documented in a study of response to subunit inactivated influenza vaccine. Study observations and caveats: Few new T cells, the authors suggested, are recruited by each seasonal influenza vaccination.

V lost 0 bases, J lost 5 bases, and 10 bases lay in between. The CDR3 spans 15 residues. Germline CDR1 SGHTA, CDR2 FQGTGA. Of note for this clonotype: The antigen is unknown.

TCRdb fed the RT-PCR reads into MiXCR, producing one record per CDR3 protein. The sample consists of around 530,000 distinct CDR3 sequences, more than 15% of them appearing once. The receptor was derived from a man aged 50 to 75 who received an inactivated influenza vaccine. This chain links TRBV7-3 with TRBJ2-2; tentatively, D is TRBD1 or TRBD2 (6 bases each). The sample in question was CD4+ T cells sorted from PBMCs, obtained 23 to 25 months after vaccination. The CDR3 DNA is TGTGCCAGCAGCTTAACGCGGGACACTACCGGGGAGCTGTTTTTT. Its protein product is CASSLTRDTTGELFF.